This T cell receptor (beta chain) was profiled in a study of diagnostic markers for celiac disease. Using the reads, TCRdb records one entry per CDR3 protein without DNA. The sample's table shows approximately 8,000 distinct CDR3 sequences. Germline V gene data show CDR1 as DFQATT and CDR2 as SNEGSKA (reference sequence). This CDR3 is 15 amino acids long. The chain joins TRBV20-1 to TRBJ2-1; TCRdb proposes TRBD2, but this gene call is untestable without DNA. This TCR derives from a human donor. This table probably holds off-target reads from a library built for another chain. Material: either unsorted cells or a sorted T cell fraction (not recorded which). The chain's CDR3 is CSARGGRGHPNEQFF.